This T cell receptor (beta chain) emerged from a study of beta chain features in type 1 diabetes. Germline CDR1 is LNHNV and CDR2 is YYDKDF (reference sequence). This CDR3 comprises 15 residues. V was trimmed by 0 bases and J by 1 base, leaving 9 bases between them. A few counts support this clone. Its cognate antigen is unknown. Regarding the study as a whole: Naive, central memory and Treg TCRB repertoires seemed to resemble each other more closely in patients than they did in healthy donors. At VDJ recombination sites, type 1 diabetes patients had fewer insertions and more deleted nucleotides.

Reverse transcription of all isolated RNA meant that expressed TCRB transcripts were sequenced. Using immunoSEQ multiplex PCR, the repertoire was profiled, and TCRdb retains in-frame clones only, with some absent. The sample lists approximately 330,000 clones, roughly 9.6% seen once, with 0.015% to 0.02% in the top ten. The receptor was isolated from a woman in her twenties or thirties in good health. The sequencing input was naive CD4+ T cells from blood. This chain uses TRBV15 with TRBJ2-5, with D possibly being TRBD1 (6 bases). DNA of the CDR3: TGTGCCACCAGCAGAGATCGGACAGTCCAAGAGACCCAGTACTTC. The encoded protein is CATSRDRTVQETQYF.